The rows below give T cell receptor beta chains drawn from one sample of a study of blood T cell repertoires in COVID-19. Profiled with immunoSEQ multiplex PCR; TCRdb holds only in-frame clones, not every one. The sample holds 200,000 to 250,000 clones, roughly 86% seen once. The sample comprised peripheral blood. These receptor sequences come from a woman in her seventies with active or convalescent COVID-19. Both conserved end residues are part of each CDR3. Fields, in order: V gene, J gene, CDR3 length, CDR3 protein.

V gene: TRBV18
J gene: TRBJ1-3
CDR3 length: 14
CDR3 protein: CASSLADSGNTIYF

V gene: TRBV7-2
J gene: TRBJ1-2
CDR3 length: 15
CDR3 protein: CASSLDNAVNYGYTF

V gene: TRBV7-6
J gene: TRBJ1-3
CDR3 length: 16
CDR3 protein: CASSPTRRISGNTIYF

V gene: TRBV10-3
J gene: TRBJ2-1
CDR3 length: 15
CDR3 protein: CAISESRGRGDEQFF

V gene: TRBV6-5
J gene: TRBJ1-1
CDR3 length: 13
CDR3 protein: CASSPWGGTEAFF

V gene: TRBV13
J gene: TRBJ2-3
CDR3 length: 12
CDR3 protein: CASRRDTDTQYF

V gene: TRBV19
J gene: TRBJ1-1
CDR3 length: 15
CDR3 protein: CASSDGTLGGSEAFF

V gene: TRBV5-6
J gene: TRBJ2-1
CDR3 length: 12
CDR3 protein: CASSLGYQEQFF

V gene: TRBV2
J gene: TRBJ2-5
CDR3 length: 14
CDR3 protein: CASRGTRGGETQYF

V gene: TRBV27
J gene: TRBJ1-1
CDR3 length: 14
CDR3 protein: CASRPQGGLTEAFF

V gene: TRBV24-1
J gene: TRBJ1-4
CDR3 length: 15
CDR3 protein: CATSDPRTGNEKLFF

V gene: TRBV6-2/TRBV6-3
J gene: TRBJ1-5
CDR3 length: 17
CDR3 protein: CASSYVAGLLINQPQHF

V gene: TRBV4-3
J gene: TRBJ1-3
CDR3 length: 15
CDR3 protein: CASSQTGNPGNTIYF

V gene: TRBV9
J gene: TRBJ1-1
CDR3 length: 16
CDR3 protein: CASSAGGQILDTEAFF

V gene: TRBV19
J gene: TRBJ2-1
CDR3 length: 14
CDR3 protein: CASSSGGATIEQFF

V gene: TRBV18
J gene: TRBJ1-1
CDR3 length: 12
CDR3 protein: CASSPATGLAFF

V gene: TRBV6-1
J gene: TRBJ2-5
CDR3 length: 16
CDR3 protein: CASSDWGPGLRETQYF

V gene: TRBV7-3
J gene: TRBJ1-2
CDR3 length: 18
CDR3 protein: CASSLPALGQGAYYGYTF

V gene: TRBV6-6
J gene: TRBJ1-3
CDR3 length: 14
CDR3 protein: CASTPGFSGNTIYF

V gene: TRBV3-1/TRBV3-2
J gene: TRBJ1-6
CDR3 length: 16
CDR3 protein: CASSQDQIQGWSPLHF

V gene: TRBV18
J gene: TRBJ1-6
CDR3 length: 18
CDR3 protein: CASSRRQGAESRDSPLHF

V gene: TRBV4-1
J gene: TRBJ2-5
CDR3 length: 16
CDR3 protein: CASSHQGLAGTETQYF

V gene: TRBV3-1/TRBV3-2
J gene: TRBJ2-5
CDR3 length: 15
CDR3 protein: CASSPPRAEVETQYF

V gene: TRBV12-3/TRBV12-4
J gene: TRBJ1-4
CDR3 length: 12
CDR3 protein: CASRGQAEKLFF

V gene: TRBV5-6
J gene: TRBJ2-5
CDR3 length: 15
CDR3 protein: CASSLVYSSYGTQYF

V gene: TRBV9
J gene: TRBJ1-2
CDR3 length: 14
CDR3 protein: CASSDQGPGDGYTF

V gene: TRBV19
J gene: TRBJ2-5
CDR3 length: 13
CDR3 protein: CASSQDSWETQYF

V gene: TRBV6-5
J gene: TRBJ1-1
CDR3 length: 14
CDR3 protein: CASSLDRERTEAFF

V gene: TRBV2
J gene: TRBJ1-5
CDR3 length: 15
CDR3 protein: CASIGARGRNQPQHF